This is a list of T cell receptor beta chains from one sample in a study of T cells expressing NK-cell markers. With the 5' RACE reads reprocessed, TCRdb shows one record per CDR3 protein and no DNA. The sample totals roughly 450,000 distinct CDR3 sequences. The sequencing input was blood T cells: a sorted CD56 or NKG2C T cell subset, CD4+ or CD8+ T cells, or bulk PBMC T cells (not recorded which). The receptors here all came from a woman aged 50 to 65 in good health. Both conserved end residues are part of each CDR3. Fields, in order: J gene, V gene, CDR3 protein.

>TRBJ2-3|TRBV10-3
CAISGDGTSTDTQYF
>TRBJ1-5|TRBV24-1
CATSDLGQFPQHF
>TRBJ2-1|TRBV5-1
CASSGGTAYNEQFF
>TRBJ1-5|TRBV5-7
CASSLRHDYSNQPQHF
>TRBJ2-3|TRBV15
CATSLGASTDTQYF
>TRBJ1-1|TRBV12-3/TRBV12-4
CASGRQLLKAFF
>TRBJ2-3|TRBV7-6
CASSETGASTDTQYF
>TRBJ1-5|TRBV6-1
CASLGPGQGSNQPQHF
>TRBJ2-1|TRBV5-8
CASSLGPAGGYEQFF
>TRBJ2-2|TRBV28
CASTGLNPGELFF
>TRBJ2-1|TRBV4-1
CASSHLRGQFF
>TRBJ2-3|TRBV20-1
CSAGGQGVGTDTQYF
>TRBJ2-2|TRBV10-2
CASSEYSTGELFF
>TRBJ2-1|TRBV4-1
CASSQASGTIGNEQFF
>TRBJ1-3|TRBV6-5
CASSYSGMGQGNTIYF
>TRBJ2-5|TRBV2
CASKVVGALHESF
>TRBJ2-3|TRBV10-1
CASSEISGSWPTDTQYF
>TRBJ2-7|TRBV7-8
CASSSGGSPYEQYF
>TRBJ2-3|TRBV7-2
CASSLGVGGSLLPDTQYF
>TRBJ1-1|TRBV29-1
CSGGTGVNTEAFF
>TRBJ1-1|TRBV12-3/TRBV12-4
CASSFSPGTEAFF
>TRBJ2-1|TRBV3-1
CASSRLTSNEQFF
>TRBJ2-1|TRBV7-6
CASSLASWADNEQFF
>TRBJ2-5|TRBV28
CASSWTAIETQYF
>TRBJ2-2|TRBV24-1
CATSGKPHTGELFF
>TRBJ2-3|TRBV7-2
CARKGGSSTDTQYF
>TRBJ2-1|TRBV24-1
CATSDASLGGSYNEQFF
>TRBJ2-1|TRBV20-1
CSATGTTYNEQFF
>TRBJ1-4|TRBV4-1
CASSAKQTGLGEKLFF
>TRBJ2-1|TRBV5-1
CASSLANGQGGDEQFF
>TRBJ2-7|TRBV12-3/TRBV12-4
CASSLQLWGSEQYF
>TRBJ2-1|TRBV4-2
CASSQEIGAGGPHNEQFF
>TRBJ2-1|TRBV4-1
CASSFLAGGPIGEQFF
>TRBJ2-1|TRBV7-3
CASSPAGGTNEQFF
>TRBJ2-7|TRBV6-5
CASTGQYEQYF
>TRBJ2-3|TRBV28
CASSSGRLAGTDTQYF
>TRBJ2-1|TRBV14
CASSQRRVLTRYNEQFF
>TRBJ2-1|TRBV5-1
CASSSREGNEQFF
>TRBJ2-3|TRBV3-1
CASSYRKADTQYF
>TRBJ1-1|TRBV27
CASRDRLNTEAFF
>TRBJ2-6|TRBV18
CASSPLPGEANVLTF
>TRBJ2-5|TRBV11-2
CASSLAYAGGPSETQYF
>TRBJ1-6|TRBV29-1
CSVSQGRDSPLHF
>TRBJ1-1|TRBV20-1
CSHRQDTEAFF
>TRBJ1-1|TRBV5-6
CASSPRLQGGDTEAFF
>TRBJ2-2|TRBV3-1
CASSTYSHLAGEGTGELFF
>TRBJ1-1|TRBV29-1
CSVKAQGTQEGTEAFF
>TRBJ2-1|TRBV20-1
CSARAPGASNEQFF